What follows is one T cell receptor (beta chain) and its context. What this receptor recognizes is not known. The input lacks base qualities; no much larger clone sits a single base away. This specimen includes other DNA sequences encoding the same CDR3. CDR3 length: 15 amino acids, cysteine to phenylalanine. The read is trimmed to its CDR3 DNA, 45 bases read in frame from base 1. Cut back by 8 bases and 7 bases, the V and J ends lie 18 bases apart. As encoded in the germline V gene, CDR1 is MNHEY while CDR2 is SVGEGT. The sample comes from a study of metastatic and nonmetastatic thyroid tumors (dated by TCRdb to 2018 to 2020). With regard to the full study: For patients with malignant and with benign thyroid disease, the researchers compared repertoires between peripheral blood samples and tumor or nodule tissue samples. Results the study describes overall, beyond this receptor: In both blood and tumor samples, malignant tumors were reported to have significantly higher TCR beta diversity than benign nodules.

No patient had received any treatment before thyroid surgery. The study retrospectively analysed patient clinical samples collected from about 2012 to 2019 using T-cell receptor beta sequencing. Receptor libraries were prepared by PCR. The instrument was an Illumina HiSeq 4000. High-throughput sequencing was used to profile the CDR3 region of the TCR beta-chain in every patient. Regarding the original processing steps: CDR3 differences across clinicopathological groups were used to build a classifier for discriminating distant-metastatic papillary thyroid cancer patients. To measure repertoire diversity the researchers used the Shannon index, while the Morisita-Horn index served to gauge how similar the tumor and blood repertoires were. TCRdb handled the public reads itself, with Q25 trimming in fastp and clone calling in MiXCR, and kept productive beta chains. The V and J calls follow TCRdb's processing rather than the paper's. The sample includes around 20,000 clones, with about 31% observed a single time. Clones ranked in the top ten supply 20% to 25% of the sample.

The material sequenced was adjacent normal tissue. This TCR was sampled from a female donor with papillary thyroid cancer or a benign thyroid nodule (not recorded which). Some clones in this sample may be carry-over from other donors' samples. Here the chain combines TRBV6-2 or TRBV6-3 and TRBJ1-6; the D segment could be TRBD1, given 5 matching bases. The CDR3 amino acid sequence is: CASHIGARYNSPLHF. At the DNA level, the sequence is TGTGCCAGCCATATAGGGGCCAGATACAATTCACCCCTCCACTTT.